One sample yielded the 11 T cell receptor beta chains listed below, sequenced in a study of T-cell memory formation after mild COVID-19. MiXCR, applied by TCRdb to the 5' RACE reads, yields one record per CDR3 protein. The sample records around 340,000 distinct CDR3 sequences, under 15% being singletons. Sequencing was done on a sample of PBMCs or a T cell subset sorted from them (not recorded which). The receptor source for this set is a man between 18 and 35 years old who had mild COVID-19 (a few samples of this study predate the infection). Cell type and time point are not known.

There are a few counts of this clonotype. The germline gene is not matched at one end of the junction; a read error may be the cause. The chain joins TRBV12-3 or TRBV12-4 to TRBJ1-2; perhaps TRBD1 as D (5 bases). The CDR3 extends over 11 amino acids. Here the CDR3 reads CASSLRQLLSF. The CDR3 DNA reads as TGTGCCAGCAGTTTACGACAGCTCCTATCCTTC.

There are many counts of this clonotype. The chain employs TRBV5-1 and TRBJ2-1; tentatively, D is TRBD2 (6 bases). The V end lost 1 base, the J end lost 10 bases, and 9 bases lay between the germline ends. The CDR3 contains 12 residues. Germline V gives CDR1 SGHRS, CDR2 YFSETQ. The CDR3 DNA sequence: TGCGCCAGCAGCTTGTCGGAGGGGGAGCAGTTCTTC. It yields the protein CASSLSEGEQFF.

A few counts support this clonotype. CDR3 sequence (DNA): TGTGCCAGCAGCTTAGTAACCCCTCGGTACGAGCAGTACGTC. Residues: CASSLVTPRYEQYV. This chain links TRBV11-2 with TRBJ2-7, with D unresolved. CDR3 length: 14 amino acids. The ends were cut back, 1 base at V and 4 bases at J, with 11 bases in the middle. Germline assignment: CDR1 SGHAT and CDR2 FQNNGV.

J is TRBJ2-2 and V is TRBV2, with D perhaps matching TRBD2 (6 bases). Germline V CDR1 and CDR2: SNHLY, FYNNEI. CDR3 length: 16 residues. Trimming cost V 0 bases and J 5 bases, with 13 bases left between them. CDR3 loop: CASSEAGLARTGELFF. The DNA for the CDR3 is TGTGCCAGCAGTGAAGCGGGGCTAGCGAGGACCGGGGAGCTGTTTTTT.

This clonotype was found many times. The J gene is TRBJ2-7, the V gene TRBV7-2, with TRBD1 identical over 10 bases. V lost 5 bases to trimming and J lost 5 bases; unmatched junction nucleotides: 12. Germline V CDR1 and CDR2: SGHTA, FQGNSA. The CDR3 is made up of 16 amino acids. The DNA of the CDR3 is TGTGCCAGCAGCCTCAAATCCGGGACAGGGGTAAACGAGCAGTACTTC. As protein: CASSLKSGTGVNEQYF.

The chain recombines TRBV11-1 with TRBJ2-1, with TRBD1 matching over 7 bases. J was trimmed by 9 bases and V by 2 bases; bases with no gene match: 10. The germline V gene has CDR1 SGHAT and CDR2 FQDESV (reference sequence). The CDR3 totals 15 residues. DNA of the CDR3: TGTGCCAGCAGCTTACTAGGACAGGCAGTTGGTGAGCAGTTCTTC. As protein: CASSLLGQAVGEQFF.

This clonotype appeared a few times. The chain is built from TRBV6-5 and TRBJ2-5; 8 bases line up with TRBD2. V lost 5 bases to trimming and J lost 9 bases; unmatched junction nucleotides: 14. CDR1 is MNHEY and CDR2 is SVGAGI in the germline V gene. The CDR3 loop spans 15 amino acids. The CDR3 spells CASSLASGSQGSQYF. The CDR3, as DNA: TGTGCCAGCAGTCTGGCTAGCGGGTCCCAAGGGTCCCAGTACTTC.

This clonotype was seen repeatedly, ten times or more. CDR3 loop: CASSPIPMGFAVNYGYTF. CDR3 nucleotide sequence: TGTGCCAGCTCACCGATACCCATGGGATTTGCGGTTAACTATGGCTACACCTTC. This chain joins TRBV18 and TRBJ1-2; no definite D call. CDR1 and CDR2 from the germline V gene are KGHSH and LQKENI. The CDR3 is made up of 18 amino acids. V was clipped by 3 bases and J by 1 base, with 21 bases between them.

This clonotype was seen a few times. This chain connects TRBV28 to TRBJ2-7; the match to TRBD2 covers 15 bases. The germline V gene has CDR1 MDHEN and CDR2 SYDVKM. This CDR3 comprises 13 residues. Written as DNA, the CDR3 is TGTGCCAGCACCAGGACTAGCGGGGGGGCTAAAAACGTC. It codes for CASTRTSGGAKNV.

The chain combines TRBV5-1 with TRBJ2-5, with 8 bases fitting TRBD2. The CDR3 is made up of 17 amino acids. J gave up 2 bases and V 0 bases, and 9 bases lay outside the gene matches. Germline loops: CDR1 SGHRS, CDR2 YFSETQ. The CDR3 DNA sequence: TGCGCCAGCAGCTTGGGATACAGCGGGGGTGCTCAAGAGACCCAGTACTTC. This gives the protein CASSLGYSGGAQETQYF.

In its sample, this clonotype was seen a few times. This CDR3 is CASSQPGTVNTEAFF. The CDR3 DNA reads TGCGCCAGCAGCCAACCTGGGACAGTGAACACTGAAGCTTTCTTT. The rearrangement links TRBV4-3 to TRBJ1-1; 7 nucleotides agree with TRBD1. This CDR3 spans 15 amino acids. The germline CDR1 and CDR2 sequences are LGHNA and YSLEER. The trim removed 2 bases at V and 0 bases at J, leaving 3 bases unmatched.